Listed below are T cell receptor beta chains from one sample, sequenced in a study of T cells in Graves' hyperthyroidism and ophthalmopathy. TCRdb used MiXCR to reprocess the multiplex PCR reads, holding one entry per CDR3 protein. The table includes hundreds of thousands of distinct CDR3 sequences, about 15% detected once. The material sequenced was blood. All receptors derive from a woman aged 50 to 65 with Graves' ophthalmopathy. Both conserved end residues are part of each CDR3. The D gene is left open where the match is weak. Only part of the rows carry a size: once, few, many, or a class if the clone is expanded.

>TRBJ1-2|-|TRBV7-8|-
TGTGCCAGCAGCTACAGACAGACGCCCAACTATGGCTACACCTTC
CASSYRQTPNYGYTF
>TRBJ2-7|-|TRBV2|many
TGTGCCAGCAGTGAACCTAGAAAAGCCTACGAGCAGTACTTC
CASSEPRKAYEQYF
>TRBJ1-2|-|TRBV19|-
TGTGCCAGTAGTATTTTGGGCGGATCCTATGGCTACACCTTC
CASSILGGSYGYTF
>TRBJ2-6|-|TRBV20-1|many
TGCAGTGCCGTCCATGGTGGGGCCAACGTCCTGACTTTC
CSAVHGGANVLTF
>TRBJ2-7|TRBD2|TRBV6-1|many
TGTGCCAGCAGTCACAGGACTAGCGGGAGTTTCTCCCTTTACGAGCAGTACTTC
CASSHRTSGSFSLYEQYF
>TRBJ1-2|TRBD1|TRBV7-2|many
TGTGCCAGCAGCTATGGGGGACAGGGTAACTATGGCTACACCTTC
CASSYGGQGNYGYTF
>TRBJ2-5|-|TRBV12-5|many
TGTGCTAGTGGTTTGGACTTTGGGTCTGAGACCCAGTACTTC
CASGLDFGSETQYF
>TRBJ2-3|-|TRBV29-1|few
TGCAGCGTGTTGTTAGGGGGTGCAGATACGCAGTATTTT
CSVLLGGADTQYF
>TRBJ2-1|-|TRBV2|many
TGTGCCAGCAGCGGGGAACTACACAATGAGCAGTTCTTC
CASSGELHNEQFF
>TRBJ1-1|TRBD1|TRBV29-1|few
TGCAGCGTATACGGGACAGTTAGGGCTGAAGCTTTCTTT
CSVYGTVRAEAFF
>TRBJ2-5|-|TRBV10-3|-
TGTGCCATCGGTACCAGGGTTTCGAGTGAGACCCAGTACTTC
CAIGTRVSSETQYF
>TRBJ1-1|TRBD1|TRBV29-1|many
TGCAGCGTAGGACAGGTACTGAACACTGAAGCTTTCTTT
CSVGQVLNTEAFF
>TRBJ1-2|-|TRBV7-2|many
TGTGCCAGCAGCTTAGTGTCGTATGGCTACACCTTC
CASSLVSYGYTF
>TRBJ2-7|TRBD2|TRBV28|many
TGTGCCAGCAGAGCCGGCGGGAGCTCCTACGAGCAGTACTTC
CASRAGGSSYEQYF
>TRBJ2-1|-|TRBV29-1|once
TGCAGTTGTAGGGGACACGGCTCCTACAATGAGCAGTTCTTC
CSCRGHGSYNEQFF
>TRBJ2-5|-|TRBV7-9|few
TGTGCCAGCAGCTCGTCCGGAGATCATTTACCACAAGAGACCCAGTACTTC
CASSSSGDHLPQETQYF
>TRBJ2-5|-|TRBV9|-
TGTGCCAGCAGCGTCACAGGGTTGGGAGAGACCCAGTACTTC
CASSVTGLGETQYF
>TRBJ2-2|-|TRBV3-1|few
TGTGCCAGCAGCCAACACCAGGGCAGCACCGGGGAGCTGTTTTTT
CASSQHQGSTGELFF
>TRBJ1-2|-|TRBV11-1|many
TGTGCCAGCAGCTTGGCCGGGACATTCTATGGCTACACCTTC
CASSLAGTFYGYTF
>TRBJ2-3|TRBD2|TRBV7-2|many
TGTGCCAGCAGCTCTAGCGGGAGGGTCACAGATACGCAGTATTTT
CASSSSGRVTDTQYF
>TRBJ2-3|TRBD2|TRBV7-8|many
TGTGCCAGCAGCTTAGCGGGGGGGAATGCTGCAGATACGCAGTATTTT
CASSLAGGNAADTQYF
>TRBJ2-7|-|TRBV7-2|many
TGTGCCAGCAGCTTTGAGGGAACCGAGCAGTACTTC
CASSFEGTEQYF
>TRBJ1-1|TRBD1|TRBV6-1|many
TGTGCCAGCAGTCGGACAGGTCGGGCTGAAGCTTTCTTT
CASSRTGRAEAFF
>TRBJ1-4|-|TRBV6-1|many
TGTGCCAGCAGGATAGGACCGGTGGGGTCTGAAAAACTGTTTTTT
CASRIGPVGSEKLFF
>TRBJ2-3|-|TRBV18|many
TGTGCCAGCTCACCAGGGTTGGAAGATACGCAGTATTTT
CASSPGLEDTQYF
>TRBJ2-1|-|TRBV29-1|many
TGCAGCGTTGACCCGGGACAATCCTACAATGAGCAGTTCTTC
CSVDPGQSYNEQFF
>TRBJ1-1|-|TRBV5-1|-
TGCGCCAGCAGCTGGGAGCCGGGACGGATGAACACTGAAGCTTTCTTT
CASSWEPGRMNTEAFF
>TRBJ2-1|TRBD2|TRBV19|-
TGTGCCAGTAGTCTCCCGGGACTAGCGGGAGTCGGTGAGCAGTTCTTC
CASSLPGLAGVGEQFF